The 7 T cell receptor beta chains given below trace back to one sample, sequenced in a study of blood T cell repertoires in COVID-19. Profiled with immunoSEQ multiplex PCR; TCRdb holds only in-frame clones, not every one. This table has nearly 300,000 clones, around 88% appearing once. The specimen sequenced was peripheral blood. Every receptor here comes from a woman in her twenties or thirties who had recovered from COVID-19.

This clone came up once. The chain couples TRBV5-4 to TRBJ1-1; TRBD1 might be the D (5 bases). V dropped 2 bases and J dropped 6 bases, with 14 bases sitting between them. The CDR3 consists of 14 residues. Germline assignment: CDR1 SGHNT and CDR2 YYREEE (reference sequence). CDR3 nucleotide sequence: TGTGCCAGCAGCTTCATGGGGGGGGTCGCTGAAGCTTTCTTT. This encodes CASSFMGGVAEAFF.

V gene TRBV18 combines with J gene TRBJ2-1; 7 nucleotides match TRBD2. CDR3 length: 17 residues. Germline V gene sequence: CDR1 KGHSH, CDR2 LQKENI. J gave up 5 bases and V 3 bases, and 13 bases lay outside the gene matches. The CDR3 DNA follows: TGTGCCAGCTCACCCTCTGGCCCCCGGACTAGAGACAATGAGCAGTTCTTC. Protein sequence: CASSPSGPRTRDNEQFF.

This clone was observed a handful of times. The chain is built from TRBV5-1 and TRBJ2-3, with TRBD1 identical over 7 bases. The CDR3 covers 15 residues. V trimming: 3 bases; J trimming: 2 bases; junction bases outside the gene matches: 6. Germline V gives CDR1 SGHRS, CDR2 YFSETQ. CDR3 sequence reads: CASSYRQGPTDTQYF. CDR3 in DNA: TGCGCCAGCAGCTACCGACAGGGTCCCACAGATACGCAGTATTTT.

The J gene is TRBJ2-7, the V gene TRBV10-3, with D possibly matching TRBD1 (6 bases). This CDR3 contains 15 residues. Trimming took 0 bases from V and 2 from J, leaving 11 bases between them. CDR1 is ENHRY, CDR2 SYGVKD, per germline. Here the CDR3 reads CAISESTGQTYEQYF. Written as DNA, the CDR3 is TGTGCCATCAGTGAGTCGACTGGACAGACCTACGAGCAGTACTTC.

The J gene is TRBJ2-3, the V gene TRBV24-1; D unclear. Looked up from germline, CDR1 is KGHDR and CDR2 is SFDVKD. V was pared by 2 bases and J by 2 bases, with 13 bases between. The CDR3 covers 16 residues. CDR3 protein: CATSDSLKHATDTQYF. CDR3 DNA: TGTGCCACCAGTGATTCACTTAAGCATGCCACAGATACGCAGTATTTT.

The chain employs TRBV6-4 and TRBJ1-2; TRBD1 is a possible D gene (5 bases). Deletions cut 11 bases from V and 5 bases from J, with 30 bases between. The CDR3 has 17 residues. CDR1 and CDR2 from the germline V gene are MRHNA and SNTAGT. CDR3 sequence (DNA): TGTGCCTCCTCGAAGGGGACGGACTCGGAGGGGTTATATGGCTACACCTTC. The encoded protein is CASSKGTDSEGLYGYTF.

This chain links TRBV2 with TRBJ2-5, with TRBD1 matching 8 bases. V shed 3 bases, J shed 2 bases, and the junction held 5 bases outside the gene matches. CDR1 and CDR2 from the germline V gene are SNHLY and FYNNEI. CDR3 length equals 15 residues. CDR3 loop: CASSDRGQVQETQYF. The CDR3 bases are TGTGCCAGCAGTGATCGGGGACAGGTACAAGAGACCCAGTACTTC.